The 18 T cell receptor beta chains presented below share a single source sample, sequenced in a study of patients and donors after allogeneic stem cell transplantation (dated by TCRdb to about 2020). The protocol used for the library was RT-PCR. Sequencer: NextSeq 550. TCRdb ran its own pipeline on the public reads, namely fastp trimming at Q25 and MiXCR clone calling, and kept in-frame beta chains. CDR3 protein duplicates are merged, each entry listing the most common genes and DNA. This sample lists roughly 940,000 distinct CDR3 sequences; approximately 18% were detected once. The ten top clones hold roughly 6% of the sample. What was sequenced was blood, either unsorted or a sorted T cell fraction (not recorded which). These receptor sequences come from a human donor who was either an allogeneic HSCT recipient or a stem cell or donor lymphocyte infusion donor (not recorded which). It is not recorded whose cells these are; they may come from a transplant donor.

This clonotype showed up many times. The chain links TRBV6-5 to TRBJ2-3; 7 nucleotides agree with TRBD1. The germline CDR1 and CDR2 sequences are MNHEY and SVGAGI. The CDR3 spans 12 residues. Germline trimming cut 6 bases from V and 4 bases from J; bases unmatched to any gene: 1. The CDR3 spells CASSQGADTQYF. CDR3 DNA: TGTGCCAGCAGCCAGGGGGCAGATACGCAGTATTTT.

The V call is TRBV20-1, the J call TRBJ2-3; D gene uncertain. The CDR3 extends over 15 amino acids. CDR1 is DFQATT, CDR2 SNEGSKA, per germline (reference sequence). V lost 0 bases and J lost 2, with 12 bases in between. The CDR3 spells CSARDRSLYTDTQYF. The DNA of the CDR3 is TGCAGTGCTAGAGATCGAAGTTTATACACAGATACGCAGTATTTT.

This clonotype has more than one count but fewer than ten. This chain links TRBV5-6 with TRBJ2-1; D possibly corresponds to TRBD2 (6 bases). This CDR3 is 16 amino acids long. The V gene's germline CDR1 is SGHDT and CDR2 YYEEEE. Trimming removed 3 bases at V and 7 bases at J, with 20 bases between. In DNA, the CDR3 is TGTGCCAGCAGCTCCGCGGGGACCCCCATGGGGAATGAGCAGTTCTTC. Encoded protein: CASSSAGTPMGNEQFF.

This clonotype was seen more than once but under ten times. CDR3 in DNA: TGTGCCAGCAGTTTATTAGCGGGGGGAGGTACGCAGTATTTT. This codes for CASSLLAGGGTQYF. This chain links TRBV27 with TRBJ2-3; 10 nucleotides line up with TRBD2. V gave up 1 base and J gave up 8 bases; unmatched junction bases: 3. CDR1 is MNHEY and CDR2 is SMNVEV in the germline V gene (reference sequence). The CDR3 loop spans 14 amino acids.

This clonotype was counted a few times. The V and J genes are TRBV4-1 and TRBJ1-2; 12 bases are shared with TRBD1. The V and J ends lost 4 bases and 12 bases, in that order; junction bases with no gene match: 9. CDR1 is MGHRA and CDR2 is YSYEKL in the germline V gene. The CDR3 totals 14 residues. CDR3 nucleotide sequence: TGCGCCAGCAGCCCATCCGGGACAGGGGGCTTGAACACCTTC. This sequence encodes CASSPSGTGGLNTF.

The chain joins TRBV27 to TRBJ1-6; 7 bases line up with TRBD1. The junction had 8 bases not matched to a gene; V was cut back by 5 bases and J by 7 bases. This CDR3 contains 15 residues. The germline gives CDR1 MNHEY, CDR2 SMNVEV (reference sequence). CDR3 sequence: CASSVWDSRNSPLHF. DNA for the CDR3: TGTGCCAGCAGTGTATGGGACAGTCGAAATTCACCCCTCCACTTT.

The rearrangement joins TRBV20-1 to TRBJ2-1; D gene unclear. The CDR3 sequence is 15 residues long. Germline V gene lookup returns CDR1 DFQATT and CDR2 SNEGSKA (reference sequence). V gave up 1 base and J gave up 4 bases, with 14 bases separating them. This chain's CDR3 is CSARGGGIIYNEQFF. CDR3 in DNA: TGCAGTGCTAGAGGTGGTGGGATCATATACAATGAGCAGTTCTTC.

This clonotype was counted only a few times. The gene calls are TRBV7-2 and TRBJ1-5, with D uncertain. In germline, CDR1 is SGHTA, CDR2 FQGNSA. This CDR3 has 13 residues. Trimming shortened V by 1 base and J by 10 bases, and 11 bases separated the two germline ends. In nucleotides, the CDR3 is TGTGCCAGCAGCTTAGAGTCACTTCGCCCCCAGCATTTT. Protein sequence: CASSLESLRPQHF.

The chain employs TRBV7-9 and TRBJ2-2, with 10 bases lining up with TRBD2. CDR1 is SEHNR and CDR2 is FQNEAQ in the germline V gene (reference sequence). The CDR3 is 17 residues long. J lost 1 base, V lost 1 base, and 3 bases had no gene match. The CDR3 region is CASSLGTSGRNTGELFF. The CDR3 DNA is TGTGCCAGCAGCTTAGGGACTAGCGGAAGGAACACCGGGGAGCTGTTTTTT.

Only a few counts were recorded for this clonotype. V and J are TRBV28 and TRBJ2-7, with TRBD2 identical over 8 bases. Germline lookup yields CDR1 MDHEN and CDR2 SYDVKM. The CDR3 is made up of 15 amino acids. Trimming removed 0 bases from V and 1 base from J; junction bases left unmatched: 2. CDR3 sequence reads: CASSLWREVSYEQYF. The CDR3 region has the DNA TGTGCCAGCAGTTTATGGCGGGAGGTTTCCTACGAGCAGTACTTC. Combining the CDR3 with reference TRBV28 and TRBJ2-7 gives the whole variable domain DVKVTQSSRYLVKRTGEKVFLECVQDMDHENMFWYRQDPGLGLRLIYFSYDVKMKEKGDIPEGYSVSREKKERFSLILESASTNQTSMYLCASSLWREVSYEQYFGPGTRLTVT.

The chain links TRBV4-1 to TRBJ1-1; 11 nucleotides agree with TRBD1. From germline, CDR1 is MGHRA and CDR2 YSYEKL. V trimming: 1 base; J trimming: 5 bases; junction bases outside the gene matches: 6. This CDR3 has 16 amino acids. The DNA of the CDR3 is TGCGCCAGCAGCCAAGTTTGGACAGGGGGCGGAACTGAAGCTTTCTTT. Translation: CASSQVWTGGGTEAFF.

This clonotype was counted only a few times. The CDR3 here is CASSLPGLADYNEQFF. In DNA form, the CDR3 reads TGCGCCAGCAGCTTGCCGGGACTAGCGGACTACAATGAGCAGTTCTTC. The rearrangement uses TRBV5-1 and TRBJ2-1, with 11 bases lining up with TRBD2. Trimming removed 1 base from V and 3 bases from J; junction bases left unmatched: 3. Germline lookup yields CDR1 SGHRS and CDR2 YFSETQ. The CDR3 spans 16 residues.

This clonotype was observed a few times. The genes are TRBV27 and TRBJ2-7; D is possibly TRBD1 (6 bases). Germline V CDR1 and CDR2: MNHEY, SMNVEV (reference sequence). The CDR3 sequence is 15 residues long. V shed 5 bases and J shed 1 base, with 15 bases lying between them. In DNA, the CDR3 is TGTGCCAGCAGTCTACTTCGACAGGTTTCCTACGAGCAGTACTTC. It specifies CASSLLRQVSYEQYF.

This clonotype was seen more than once but under ten times. The V call is TRBV7-2, the J call TRBJ2-1, with 10 bases fitting TRBD2. The V segment lost 1 base and the J segment 10 bases; nucleotides outside the gene matches: 7. This CDR3 region has 15 residues. Germline values: CDR1 SGHTA, CDR2 FQGNSA. The CDR3 bases are TGTGCCAGCAGCTTAGACCTAGCGGGAGTGTTAGAGCAGTTCTTC. Translating gives CASSLDLAGVLEQFF.

This chain links TRBV5-1 with TRBJ1-2; 8 bases map to TRBD1. This CDR3 has 15 residues. Germline-derived CDR1 and CDR2 are SGHRS and YFSETQ. V lost 4 bases to trimming and J lost 0 bases; unmatched junction nucleotides: 5. The DNA of the CDR3 is TGCGCCAGCAGCGCCAGACAGGGGTCTAACTATGGCTACACCTTC. Its translation is CASSARQGSNYGYTF.

This chain uses TRBV5-1 with TRBJ1-1, with D perhaps TRBD1 (6 bases). The germline gives CDR1 SGHRS, CDR2 YFSETQ. V gave up 0 bases and J gave up 3 bases, with 9 bases separating them. The CDR3 totals 14 residues. CDR3 coding DNA: TGCGCCAGCAGCTTGGAGGGACAATACACTGAAGCTTTCTTT. Amino acid sequence: CASSLEGQYTEAFF.

The rearrangement joins TRBV7-9 to TRBJ1-5, with 7 positions matching TRBD1. Germline trimming cut 6 bases from V and 3 bases from J; bases unmatched to any gene: 8. This CDR3 has 15 amino acids. Germline CDR1 is SEHNR and CDR2 is FQNEAQ (reference sequence). CDR3 region: CASSKQGSYNQPQHF. CDR3 coding DNA: TGTGCCAGCAGTAAACAGGGGTCCTACAATCAGCCCCAGCATTTT.

This clonotype was observed a few times. This rearrangement joins TRBV4-1 to TRBJ2-5; no clear D gene. Germline V gene data show CDR1 as MGHRA and CDR2 as YSYEKL. V shed 0 bases and J shed 2 bases, with 10 bases lying between them. The CDR3 spans 15 residues. CDR3 region: CASSQDLGRQETQYF. The CDR3 DNA is TGCGCCAGCAGCCAAGACTTGGGAAGACAAGAGACCCAGTACTTC.